This TCR beta chain was obtained from a study of shared clonotypes between healthy human individuals. Turning to the study itself: In total, the donors were a couple of women and a few men aged 18 to 49.

The CDR3 is 16 residues long. Germline loops: CDR1 MNHEY, CDR2 SMNVEV (reference sequence). Trimming pared 2 bases from V and 2 bases from J, leaving 13 bases between. Assay execution proceeded at the deep level. Spread over ten immunoSEQ deep assay plates, unsorted PBMC DNA underwent sequencing. Here immunoSEQ multiplex PCR was the method, and the copy in TCRdb shows in-frame clones only, minus some. The repertoire consists of about 470,000 clones, with 70% to 80% occurring once and the leading ten covering less than 15%. This TCR came from a woman in her thirties or forties in good health. Some clones in this sample may be carry-over from other donors' samples. This chain uses TRBV27 with TRBJ1-5; D ambiguous. Sequencing was done on a sample of PBMCs. The CDR3 region is CASSLTQQTRNQPQHF. CDR3 nucleotides: TGTGCCAGCAGTTTAACCCAACAGACTCGCAATCAGCCCCAGCATTTT.